This TCR beta chain was identified during a study of monozygotic twins with cystic fibrosis. Whole-study results and caveats: Low clonality (median about 0.0095) suggested a mostly naive repertoire. In 13 of 16 pairs, V gene usage was closest to the co-twin's. Unrelated CF individuals shared fewer identical clonotypes than monozygotic CF twins. Shared CDR3 numbers were not associated with age, concordance or severity.

This clone was observed once. Its antigen is currently unknown. The CDR3 has 16 residues. V shed 3 bases and J 5 bases; nucleotides not matched to a gene: 9. The germline CDR1 and CDR2 sequences are MGHRA and YSYEKL. The method was immunoSEQ multiplex PCR; TCRdb's version includes in-frame clones alone and lacks a portion of them. This sample has around 9,500 clones, with 98% to 99% found just once. The TCR was taken from a girl aged 2 to 9 with cystic fibrosis. The specimen sequenced was blood. The genes are TRBV4-1 and TRBJ1-5; TRBD1 matches 8 bases. CDR3 coding DNA: TGCGCCAGCAGCCAGGAGGGGTCAGGGGGCGATCAGCCCCAGCATTTT. Residues: CASSQEGSGGDQPQHF.